This T cell receptor (beta chain) was retrieved from a study of Graves' ophthalmopathy and Graves' hyperthyroidism. Only a few counts were recorded for this clonotype. Lactation, pregnancy, uncontrolled infections and other autoimmune diseases were all grounds for excluding patients. Amplification of the TCR beta CDR3 regions used RNA transcripts (as template). An initial RT-PCR round employing HTBI primers preceded a second-round multiplex PCR. A single record per CDR3 protein comes from TCRdb applying MiXCR to the multiplex PCR reads. The sample records over 650,000 distinct CDR3 sequences, 35% to 50% being singletons. There are 17 residues in the CDR3. The V gene's germline CDR1 is MNHGY and CDR2 SVAAGI. Unmatched junction bases numbered 11, after V lost 4 bases and J lost 0 bases.

This chain connects TRBV6-9 to TRBJ1-1; the match to TRBD1 covers 7 bases. Sequenced sample: peripheral blood. The clonotype comes from an adult man with Graves' ophthalmopathy. The CDR3 nucleotides read TGTGCCAGCAGTTCACAGGACAGGTGGTACATGAACACTGAAGCTTTCTTT. This codes for CASSSQDRWYMNTEAFF.